The present T cell receptor (beta chain) was sequenced within a study of blood T cells in healthy people across ages. CDR3 length equals 14 residues. Germline V CDR1 and CDR2: MDHEN, SYDVKM. After removal of 7 bases from V and 10 bases from J, the junction contained 9 bases not matched to a gene. This clonotype has only one observation. Sample-barcoded 5' priming and a J-beta primer mix drove a second PCR of 7 to 11 cycles. Using its own MiXCR run on the 5' RACE reads, TCRdb lists one record per CDR3 protein. The data contain 800,000 to 950,000 distinct CDR3 sequences, 25% to 30% of them singletons. These sequences were also reported in another study, on T cells of mothers and their children. That paper notes: Donors comprised a few healthy Caucasian mothers plus their six children. Per mother, over 9 million TCR beta CDR3 reads were obtained; per child, roughly 2.8 million.

The chain carries TRBV28 and TRBJ1-6; TRBD1 agrees at 8 bases. The receptor's source is a woman in her thirties or forties in good health. Sequenced sample: blood. The CDR3 bases are TGTGCCAGCACCATCCGGGACAGGACCTCACCCCTCCACTTT. It specifies CASTIRDRTSPLHF.